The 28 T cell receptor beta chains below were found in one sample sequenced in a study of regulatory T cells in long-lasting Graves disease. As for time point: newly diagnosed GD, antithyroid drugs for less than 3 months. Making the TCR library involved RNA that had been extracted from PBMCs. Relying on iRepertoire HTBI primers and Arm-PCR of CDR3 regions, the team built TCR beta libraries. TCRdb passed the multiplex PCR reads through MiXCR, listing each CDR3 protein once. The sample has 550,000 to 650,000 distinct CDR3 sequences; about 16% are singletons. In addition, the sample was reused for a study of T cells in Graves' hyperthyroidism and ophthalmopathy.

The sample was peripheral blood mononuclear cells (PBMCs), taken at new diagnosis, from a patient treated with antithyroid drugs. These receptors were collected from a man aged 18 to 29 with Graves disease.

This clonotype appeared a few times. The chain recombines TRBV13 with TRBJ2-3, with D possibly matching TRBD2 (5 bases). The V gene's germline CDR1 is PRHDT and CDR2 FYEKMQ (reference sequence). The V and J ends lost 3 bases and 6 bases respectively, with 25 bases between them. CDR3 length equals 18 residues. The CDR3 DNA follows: TGTGCCAGCAGCTTCCTAGGTGAGGGTGGGGTAGACATGGATACGCAGTATTTT. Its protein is CASSFLGEGGVDMDTQYF.

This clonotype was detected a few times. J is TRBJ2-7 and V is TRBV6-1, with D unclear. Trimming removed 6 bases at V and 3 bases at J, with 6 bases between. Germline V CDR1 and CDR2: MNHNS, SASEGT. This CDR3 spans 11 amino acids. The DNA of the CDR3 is TGTGCCAGCAGGGAACTCTACGAGCAGTACTTC. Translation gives CASRELYEQYF.

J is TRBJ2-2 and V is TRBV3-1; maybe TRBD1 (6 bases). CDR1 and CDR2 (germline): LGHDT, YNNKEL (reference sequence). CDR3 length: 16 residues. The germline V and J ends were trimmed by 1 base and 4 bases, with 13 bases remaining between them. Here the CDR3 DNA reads TGTGCCAGCAGCCAAGTGGGCGGACAGCTCACCGGGGAGCTGTTTTTT. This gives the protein CASSQVGGQLTGELFF. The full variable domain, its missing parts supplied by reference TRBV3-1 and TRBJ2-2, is DTAVSQTPKYLVTQMGNDKSIKCEQNLGHDTMYWYKQDSKKFLKIMFSYNNKELIINETVPNRFSPKSPDKAHLNLHINSLELGDSAVYFCASSQVGGQLTGELFFGEGSRLTVL.

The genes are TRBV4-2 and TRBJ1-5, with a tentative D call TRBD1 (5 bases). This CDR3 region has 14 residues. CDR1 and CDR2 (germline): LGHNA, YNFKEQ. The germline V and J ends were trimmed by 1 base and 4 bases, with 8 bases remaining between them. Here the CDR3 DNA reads TGTGCCAGCAGCCAAGTTCGGGGGAATCAGCCCCAGCATTTT. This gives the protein CASSQVRGNQPQHF.

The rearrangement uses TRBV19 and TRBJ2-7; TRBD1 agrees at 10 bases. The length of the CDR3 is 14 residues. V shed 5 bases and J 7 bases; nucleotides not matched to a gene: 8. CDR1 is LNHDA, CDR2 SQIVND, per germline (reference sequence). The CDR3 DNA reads TGTGCCAGTAGTGGGGACAGGGGCGTCGGAGAGCAGTACTTC. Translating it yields CASSGDRGVGEQYF.

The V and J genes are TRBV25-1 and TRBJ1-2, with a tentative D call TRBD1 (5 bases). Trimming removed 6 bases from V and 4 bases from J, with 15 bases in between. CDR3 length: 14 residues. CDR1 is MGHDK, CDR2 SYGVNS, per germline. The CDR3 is CASSPSLGPYGYTF. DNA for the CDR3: TGTGCCAGCAGCCCCTCCCTGGGGCCCTATGGCTACACCTTC.

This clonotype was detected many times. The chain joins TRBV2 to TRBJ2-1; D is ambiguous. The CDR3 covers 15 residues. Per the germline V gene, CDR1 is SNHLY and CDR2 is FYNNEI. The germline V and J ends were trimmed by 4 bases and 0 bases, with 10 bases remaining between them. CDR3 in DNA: TGTGCCAGCAGTGGCGACTCGACCTCCTACAATGAGCAGTTCTTC. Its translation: CASSGDSTSYNEQFF.

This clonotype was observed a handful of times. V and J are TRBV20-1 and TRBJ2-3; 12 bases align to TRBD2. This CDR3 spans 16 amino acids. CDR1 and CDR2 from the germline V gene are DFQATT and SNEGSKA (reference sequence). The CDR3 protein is CSPLGLAGGIADTQYF. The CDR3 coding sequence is TGCAGCCCGCTAGGGCTAGCGGGAGGGATAGCAGATACGCAGTATTTT.

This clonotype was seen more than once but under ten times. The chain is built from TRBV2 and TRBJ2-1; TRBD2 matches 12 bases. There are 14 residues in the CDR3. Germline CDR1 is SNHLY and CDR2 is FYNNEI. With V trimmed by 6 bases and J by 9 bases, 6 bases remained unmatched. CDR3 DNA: TGTGCCAGCAGGTGGACTAGCGGGATGGGTGAGCAGTTCTTC. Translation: CASRWTSGMGEQFF.

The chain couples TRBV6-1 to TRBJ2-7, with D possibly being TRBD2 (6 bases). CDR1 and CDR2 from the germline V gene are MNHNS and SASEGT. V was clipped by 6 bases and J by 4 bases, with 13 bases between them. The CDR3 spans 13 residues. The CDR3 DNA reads TGTGCCAGCAGCTGGCGGGATCGTTACGAGCAGTACTTC. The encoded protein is CASSWRDRYEQYF.

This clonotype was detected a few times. CDR3 protein: CASSLDYSYEQYF. CDR3 in DNA: TGCGCCAGCAGCCTGGACTACTCCTACGAGCAGTACTTC. The genes are TRBV5-1 and TRBJ2-7; TRBD2 might be the D (6 bases). In germline, CDR1 is SGHRS, CDR2 YFSETQ. The CDR3 consists of 13 residues. V shed 4 bases and J shed 0 bases, with 8 bases lying between them.

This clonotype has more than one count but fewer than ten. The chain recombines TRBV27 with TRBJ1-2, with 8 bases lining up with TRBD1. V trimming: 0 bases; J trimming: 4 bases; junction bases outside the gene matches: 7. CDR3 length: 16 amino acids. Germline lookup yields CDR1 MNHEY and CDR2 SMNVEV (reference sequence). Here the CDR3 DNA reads TGTGCCAGCAGTTTATCGCCCAGGGGGCAAGGCTATGGCTACACCTTC. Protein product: CASSLSPRGQGYGYTF.

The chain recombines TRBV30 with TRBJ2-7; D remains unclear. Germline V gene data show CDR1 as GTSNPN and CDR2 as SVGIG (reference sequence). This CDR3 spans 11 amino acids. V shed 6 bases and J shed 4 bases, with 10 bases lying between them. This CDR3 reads CACLLLYEQYF. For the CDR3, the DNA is TGTGCCTGTTTATTATTGTACGAGCAGTACTTC.

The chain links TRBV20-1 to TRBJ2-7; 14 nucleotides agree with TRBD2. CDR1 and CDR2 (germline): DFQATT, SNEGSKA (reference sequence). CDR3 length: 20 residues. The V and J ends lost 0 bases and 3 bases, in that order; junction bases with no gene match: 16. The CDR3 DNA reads TGCAGTGCTAGAGAAATGCCCGGGACTAGCGGGAGAGGTTTCCTCTACGAGCAGTACTTC. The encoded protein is CSAREMPGTSGRGFLYEQYF.

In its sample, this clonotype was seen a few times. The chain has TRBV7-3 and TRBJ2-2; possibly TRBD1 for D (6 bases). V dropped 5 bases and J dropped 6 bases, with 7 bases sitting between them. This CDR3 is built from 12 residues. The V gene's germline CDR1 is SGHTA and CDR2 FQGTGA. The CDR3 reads CASSRQAGELFF. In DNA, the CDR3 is TGTGCCAGCAGCCGACAGGCCGGGGAGCTGTTTTTT.

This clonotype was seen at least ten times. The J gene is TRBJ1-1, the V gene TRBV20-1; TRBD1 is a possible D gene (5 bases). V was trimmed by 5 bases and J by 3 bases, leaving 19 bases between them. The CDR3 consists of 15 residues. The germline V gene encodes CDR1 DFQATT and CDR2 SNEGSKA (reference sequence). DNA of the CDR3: TGCAGTGCTCCAACACGGCGGGGGAGGGACACTGAAGCTTTCTTT. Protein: CSAPTRRGRDTEAFF.

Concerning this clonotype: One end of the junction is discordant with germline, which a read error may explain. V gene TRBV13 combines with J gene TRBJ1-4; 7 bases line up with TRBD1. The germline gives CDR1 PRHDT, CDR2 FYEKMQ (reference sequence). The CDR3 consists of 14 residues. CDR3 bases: TGTGCCGGCAGCTTAACGGGGACAGATGAAAAACTGTTTTTT. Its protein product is CAGSLTGTDEKLFF.

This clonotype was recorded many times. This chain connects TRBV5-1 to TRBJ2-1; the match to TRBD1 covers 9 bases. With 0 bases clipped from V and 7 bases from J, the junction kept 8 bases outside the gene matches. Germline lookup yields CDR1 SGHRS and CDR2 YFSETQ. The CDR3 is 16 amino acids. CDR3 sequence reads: CASSLAPDRGANEQFF. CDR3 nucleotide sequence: TGCGCCAGCAGCTTGGCCCCGGACAGGGGTGCGAATGAGCAGTTCTTC.

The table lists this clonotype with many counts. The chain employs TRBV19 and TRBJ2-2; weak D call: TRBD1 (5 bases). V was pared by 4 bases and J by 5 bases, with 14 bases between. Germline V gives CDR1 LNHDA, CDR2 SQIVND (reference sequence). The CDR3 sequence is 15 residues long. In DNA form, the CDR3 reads TGTGCCAGTAGTAAGGGCCAGGGTGCGACCGGGGAGCTGTTTTTT. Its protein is CASSKGQGATGELFF.

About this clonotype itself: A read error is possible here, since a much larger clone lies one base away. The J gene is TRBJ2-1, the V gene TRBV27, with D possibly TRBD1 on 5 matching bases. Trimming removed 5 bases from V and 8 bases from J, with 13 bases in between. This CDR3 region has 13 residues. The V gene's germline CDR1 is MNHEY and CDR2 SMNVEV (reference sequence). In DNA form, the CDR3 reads TGTGCCAGCAGTGACATGGGGCGCGATGAGCAGTTCTTC. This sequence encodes CASSDMGRDEQFF.

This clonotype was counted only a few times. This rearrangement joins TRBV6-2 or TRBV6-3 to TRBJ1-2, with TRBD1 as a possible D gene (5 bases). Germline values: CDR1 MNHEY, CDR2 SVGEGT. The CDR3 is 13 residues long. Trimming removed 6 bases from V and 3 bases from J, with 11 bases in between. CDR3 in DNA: TGTGCCAGCAGGGAGGGAGGGGACTATGGCTACACCTTC. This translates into CASREGGDYGYTF.

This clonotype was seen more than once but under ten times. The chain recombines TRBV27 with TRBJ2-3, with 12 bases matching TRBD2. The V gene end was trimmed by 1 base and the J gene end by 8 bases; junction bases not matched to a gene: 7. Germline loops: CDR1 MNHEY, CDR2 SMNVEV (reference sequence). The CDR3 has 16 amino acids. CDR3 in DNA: TGTGCCAGCAGTTTATTCCTAGCGGGAGGGCCAGGTACGCAGTATTTT. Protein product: CASSLFLAGGPGTQYF.

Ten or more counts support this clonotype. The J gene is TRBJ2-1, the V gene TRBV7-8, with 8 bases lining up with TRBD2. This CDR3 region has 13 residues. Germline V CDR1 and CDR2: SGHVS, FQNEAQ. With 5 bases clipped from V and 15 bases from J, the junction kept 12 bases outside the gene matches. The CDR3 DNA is TGTGCCAGCAGCGAACTAACCGGGACTAGTGCGTTCTTC. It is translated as CASSELTGTSAFF. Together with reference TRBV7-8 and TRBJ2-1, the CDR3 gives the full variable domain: GAGVSQSPRYKVAKRGQDVALRCDPISGHVSLFWYQQALGQGPEFLTYFQNEAQLDKSGLPSDRFFAERPEGSVSTLKIQRTQQEDSAVYLCASSELTGTSAFFGPGTRLTVL.

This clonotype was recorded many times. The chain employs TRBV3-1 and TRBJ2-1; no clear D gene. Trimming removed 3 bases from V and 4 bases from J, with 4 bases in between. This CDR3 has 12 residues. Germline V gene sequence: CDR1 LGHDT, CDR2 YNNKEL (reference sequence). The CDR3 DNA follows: TGTGCCAGCAGCCACTTATACAATGAGCAGTTCTTC. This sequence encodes CASSHLYNEQFF.

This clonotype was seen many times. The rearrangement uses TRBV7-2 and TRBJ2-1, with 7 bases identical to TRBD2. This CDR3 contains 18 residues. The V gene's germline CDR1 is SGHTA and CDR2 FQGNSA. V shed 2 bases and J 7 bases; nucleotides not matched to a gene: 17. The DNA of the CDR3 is TGTGCCAGCAGCTTATCGAGTACGGCGGGAGTGATTTTAAATGAGCAGTTCTTC. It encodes CASSLSSTAGVILNEQFF.

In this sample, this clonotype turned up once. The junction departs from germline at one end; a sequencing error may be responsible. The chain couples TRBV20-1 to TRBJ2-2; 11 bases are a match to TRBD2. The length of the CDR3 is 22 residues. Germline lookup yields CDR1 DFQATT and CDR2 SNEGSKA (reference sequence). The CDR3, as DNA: TGCAGTGCTAGAGGCTTTTGGGGTGGACTAGCGGGCCCCGGACCCCGGACCGGGGGGCTGTTTTTT. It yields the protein CSARGFWGGLAGPGPRTGGLFF.

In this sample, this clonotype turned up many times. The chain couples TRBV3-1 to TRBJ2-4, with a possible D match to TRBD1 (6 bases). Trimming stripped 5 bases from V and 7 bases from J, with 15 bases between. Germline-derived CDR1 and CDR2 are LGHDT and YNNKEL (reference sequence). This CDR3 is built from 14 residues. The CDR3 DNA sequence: TGTGCCAGCAGCTCCGGGACAATGGGGAACATTCAGTACTTC. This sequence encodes CASSSGTMGNIQYF. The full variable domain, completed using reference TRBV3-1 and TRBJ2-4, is DTAVSQTPKYLVTQMGNDKSIKCEQNLGHDTMYWYKQDSKKFLKIMFSYNNKELIINETVPNRFSPKSPDKAHLNLHINSLELGDSAVYFCASSSGTMGNIQYFGAGTRLSVL.

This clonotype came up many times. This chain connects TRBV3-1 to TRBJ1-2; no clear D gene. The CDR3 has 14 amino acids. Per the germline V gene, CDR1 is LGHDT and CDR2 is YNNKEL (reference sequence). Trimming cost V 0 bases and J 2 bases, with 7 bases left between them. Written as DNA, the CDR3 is TGTGCCAGCAGCCAAGATTCGGGAAACTATGGCTACACCTTC. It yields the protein CASSQDSGNYGYTF.